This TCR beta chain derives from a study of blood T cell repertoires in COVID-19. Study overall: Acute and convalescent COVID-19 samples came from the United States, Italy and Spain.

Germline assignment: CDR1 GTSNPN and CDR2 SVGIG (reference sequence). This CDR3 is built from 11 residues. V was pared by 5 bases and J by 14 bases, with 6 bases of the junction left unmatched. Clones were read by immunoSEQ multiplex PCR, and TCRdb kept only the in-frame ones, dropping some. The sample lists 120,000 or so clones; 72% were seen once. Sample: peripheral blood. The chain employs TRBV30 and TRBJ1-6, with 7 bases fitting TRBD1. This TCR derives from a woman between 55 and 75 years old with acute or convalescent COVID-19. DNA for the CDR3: TGTGCCTGGGGGACAGACCGGGCCCTCCACTTT. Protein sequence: CAWGTDRALHF.